This T cell receptor (beta chain) was found in a study of identical twins (TCRdb year 2016). For the study in its entirety: The study deep-sequenced TCR alpha and beta repertoires from monozygotic twins, unrelated adults of various ages and cord blood to test whether fetal clonotypes persist. Replicate twin experiments were performed at different times using different library preparation protocols to rule out contamination.

Worth noting for this clonotype: The antigen this receptor binds is unknown. Per-base qualities were not stored, and no clone one base away is much larger.

The germline V gene (reference sequence) yields SSHAT for CDR1 and FNYEAQ for CDR2. The junction carries 20 bases between V and J, which are trimmed by 3 bases and 8 bases respectively. The CDR3 runs 16 residues from the cysteine to the phenylalanine. Only the CDR3 DNA stays, 48 bases, in frame from base 1. Libraries were made using 5' RACE. The sequencer listed for this sample is Illumina HiSeq 2000. Template switching added a universal primer binding site, and the final cDNA carried a unique molecular identifier that allowed TCR cDNA molecules to be counted accurately. Specific primers in the conserved constant-segment region were used to synthesize first-strand cDNA for TCR alpha and beta chains. To control for contamination, every cDNA library carried two barcodes: a SMART-Mk sample barcode plus Illumina barcodes. TruSeq adapter sequences along with Illumina sample barcodes were introduced in two successive PCR steps. TCR alpha and beta cDNA libraries were sequenced on the Illumina HiSeq platform with custom primers. On the study's bioinformatics: MiGEC was used to process raw reads and extract unique molecular identifiers, and MiXCR was used to find CDR3 positions. Recombination models were inferred per individual with the repgenHMM and IGoR tools using an EM algorithm. The analysis of shared clonotypes was done with the tcR package in R, with sharing normalized by the product of cloneset sizes. To study raw recombination without the effects of thymic and clonal selection, out-of-frame nonproductive sequences were analyzed. In TCRdb, the public reads were trimmed at Q25 with fastp and aligned with MiXCR, with productive beta chains retained. Rows with a matching CDR3 protein are joined into one entry that keeps the most common DNA and genes. The authors' filters were not applied to this entry. The sample yields 500,000 to 650,000 distinct CDR3 sequences; around 24% were counted once. Clones ranked in the top ten supply 0.48% of the sample.

Only healthy Caucasian donors were included. Three pairs of female monozygotic twins, all aged about 18 to 30 years, made up the twin cohort. Positive isolation kits from Invitrogen were used to isolate the CD4+ and CD8+ T cell populations. Findings and caveats that apply to the study as a whole: In beta out-of-frame sequences, excess twin sharing was weaker, because having fewer shared sequences lowered the signal-to-noise ratio. Abundant cord blood beta clonotypes carried fewer insertions; young adult naive repertoires showed a weaker similar trend, while memory repertoires showed none. Compared with coincidental sharing between unrelated individuals, an excess of low generation-probability sequences was observed among out-of-frame TCR alpha sequences shared between twins. Conclusions relied on cross-sectional statistical analysis, since the same donors could not be followed over many years. Invariant T cells such as MAIT and iNKT could partly confound zero-insertion analyses, although diverse VJ usage argued against such confounding for most clonotypes. In monozygotic twins, out-of-frame TCR alpha sharing was systematically underestimated by recombination models, although the models agreed with sharing between unrelated individuals.

This same sample was also taken into another study, of yellow fever vaccine responses in identical twins. The second paper further reports: According to the authors, the vaccine-induced T cell response in identical twins seemed to be partly convergent and partly specific to each individual. In identical twins, the study followed T cell clones that responded to the vaccine with precision.

This TCR was recovered from a woman younger than 35 in good health. The sequenced sample consisted of CD4+ T cells sorted from blood. The rearranged chain carries TRBV7-7 and TRBJ1-5; the D gene remains uncertain. CDR3 loop: CASSFPKRGSDKPQHF. The DNA is TGTGCCAGCAGCTTCCCGAAACGAGGGTCCGATAAGCCCCAGCATTTT.